The 32 T cell receptor beta chains below come from one sample, sequenced in a study of shared clonotypes between healthy human individuals. Profiling relied on immunoSEQ multiplex PCR, and the TCRdb table lists in-frame clones only, not all of them. This sample has 2,500,000 or so clones; approximately 93% occur once, and the top ten carry about 0.38%. Sequenced input: naive CD4+ T cells from PBMCs. Subset of the sample: CD45RA+ positively selected. These receptor sequences come from a man in his late teens or twenties in good health. Some clones in this sample may be carry-over from other donors' samples.

Worth noting for this clone: The junction departs from germline at one end; a sequencing error may be responsible. The chain links TRBV5-1 to TRBJ2-3, with D possibly called TRBD1 or TRBD2 (5 bases each). Per the germline V gene, CDR1 is SGHRS and CDR2 is YFSETQ. The CDR3 is made up of 14 amino acids. CDR3 sequence: CASSLTGDTGTQYF. The CDR3 region has the DNA TGCGCCAGCAGCTTGACCGGGGATACAGGTACGCAGTATTTT.

The rearrangement uses TRBV5-8 and TRBJ2-2; 11 bases are a match to TRBD2. The V segment lost 2 bases and the J segment 4 bases; nucleotides outside the gene matches: 4. The germline CDR1 and CDR2 sequences are SGHTS and YDEGEE. The CDR3 consists of 16 residues. The CDR3 DNA sequence: TGTGCCAGCAGCTTACTAGCGGGAGTACTCACCGGGGAGCTGTTTTTT. Translated: CASSLLAGVLTGELFF.

A word on this clone: The same CDR3 arises from other DNA sequences in this sample as well. V is TRBV10-3 and J is TRBJ2-7, with D unresolved. V was shortened by 1 base and J by 3 bases, with 1 base between the two germline ends. Per the germline V gene, CDR1 is ENHRY and CDR2 is SYGVKD. The CDR3 totals 11 residues. CDR3 bases: TGTGCCATCAGTGAGTACTACGAGCAGTACTTC. This codes for CAISEYYEQYF.

In this sample, this clone turned up a few times. J is TRBJ2-7 and V is TRBV4-3, with TRBD2 matching over 8 bases. The CDR3 has 15 residues. With V trimmed by 4 bases and J by 5 bases, 10 bases remained unmatched. Germline V gene lookup returns CDR1 LGHNA and CDR2 YSLEER. The CDR3 DNA reads TGCGCCAGCAGCCCTCGCATAGCGGGGAAGGACGAGCAGTACTTC. Its protein product is CASSPRIAGKDEQYF.

The CDR3 sequence is CASRASGSGETQYF. DNA of the CDR3: TGTGCCAGCAGGGCTAGCGGGAGTGGGGAGACCCAGTACTTC. This chain uses TRBV27 with TRBJ2-5; 10 nucleotides agree with TRBD2. The length of the CDR3 is 14 residues. V lost 6 bases and J lost 5; bases outside the gene matches: 6. Germline V gene lookup returns CDR1 MNHEY and CDR2 SMNVEV (reference sequence).

The chain links TRBV21-1 to TRBJ1-5. TRBV21-1 is a listed pseudogene. The CDR3 is 19 residues long. This chain's CDR3 is CASSRPPWGGARFNQPQHF. CDR3 bases: TGTGCCAGCAGCAGACCCCCCTGGGGGGGGGCGCGTTTTAATCAGCCCCAGCATTTT.

V usage is TRBV7-3 and J usage is TRBJ2-5; D call uncertain. Trimming took off 5 bases at V and 5 bases at J, with 15 bases between the two ends. The length of the CDR3 is 14 residues. Germline V gene sequence: CDR1 SGHTA, CDR2 FQGTGA. CDR3 in DNA: TGTGCCAGCAGCCCGACCCGTGGATGGGAGACCCAGTACTTC. Translation: CASSPTRGWETQYF. Combining the CDR3 with reference TRBV7-3 and TRBJ2-5 gives the whole variable domain GAGVSQTPSNKVTEKGKYVELRCDPISGHTALYWYRQSLGQGPEFLIYFQGTGAADDSGLPNDRFFAVRPEGSVSTLKIQRTERGDSAVYLCASSPTRGWETQYFGPGTRLLVL.

The genes are TRBV6-5 and TRBJ1-5; TRBD1 matches 9 bases. CDR1 and CDR2 (germline): MNHEY, SVGAGI. The CDR3 runs 14 residues. Unmatched junction bases numbered 7, after V lost 8 bases and J lost 5 bases. CDR3 residues: CASADRGVDQPQHF. Written as DNA, the CDR3 is TGTGCCAGCGCGGACAGGGGAGTGGATCAGCCCCAGCATTTT.

The gene calls are TRBV27 and TRBJ2-7, with 8 bases identical to TRBD2. V dropped 6 bases and J dropped 4; count of bases not matched to a gene: 8. Germline V lookup: CDR1 MNHEY, CDR2 SMNVEV (reference sequence). The CDR3 length is 14 residues. CDR3 amino acids: CASSGLASRYEQYF. For the CDR3, the DNA is TGTGCCAGCAGCGGACTAGCCTCACGGTACGAGCAGTACTTC.

This chain connects TRBV2 to TRBJ2-2; 10 nucleotides align to TRBD1. Looked up from germline, CDR1 is SNHLY and CDR2 is FYNNEI. After removal of 6 bases from V and 5 bases from J, the junction contained 6 bases not matched to a gene. The CDR3 contains 15 residues. This chain's CDR3 is CASRPGQGRTGELFF. The CDR3 region has the DNA TGTGCCAGCAGGCCGGGACAGGGGAGAACCGGGGAGCTGTTTTTT. Based on the CDR3 plus reference TRBV2 and TRBJ2-2, the full variable domain is EPEVTQTPSHQVTQMGQEVILRCVPISNHLYFYWYRQILGQKVEFLVSFYNNEISEKSEIFDDQFSVERPDGSNFTLKIRSTKLEDSAMYFCASRPGQGRTGELFFGEGSRLTVL.

The CDR3 sequence: CASSTSRGLGTEAFF. The CDR3 nucleotides read TGCGCCAGCAGTACGTCCAGGGGGCTTGGAACTGAAGCTTTCTTT. The V call is TRBV10-2, the J call TRBJ1-1, with 8 bases aligning to TRBD1. The CDR3 is 15 residues long. The germline V gene has CDR1 WSHSY and CDR2 SAAADI. With 5 bases clipped from V and 5 bases from J, the junction kept 10 bases outside the gene matches.

The V gene is TRBV7-9, the J gene TRBJ2-3; D remains ambiguous. CDR1 is SEHNR and CDR2 is FQNEAQ in the germline V gene (reference sequence). V lost 3 bases and J 2 bases, leaving 9 bases between the germline ends. The CDR3 has 14 residues. The CDR3 loop reads CASSFPTVTDTQYF. The CDR3 DNA follows: TGTGCCAGCAGCTTCCCCACGGTCACAGATACGCAGTATTTT.

The rearrangement uses TRBV7-9 and TRBJ1-5; 7 bases agree with TRBD1. The CDR3 has 15 residues. The junction had 8 bases not matched to a gene; V was cut back by 5 bases and J by 4 bases. Germline CDR1 SEHNR, CDR2 FQNEAQ (reference sequence). The CDR3: CASSARSGGNQPQHF. The CDR3 DNA follows: TGTGCCAGCAGCGCGAGGTCAGGGGGGAATCAGCCCCAGCATTTT.

J is TRBJ2-2 and V is TRBV7-3, with 12 bases that match TRBD2. The CDR3 loop spans 17 amino acids. With V trimmed by 3 bases and J by 6 bases, 8 bases remained unmatched. CDR1 is SGHTA and CDR2 is FQGTGA in the germline V gene. The DNA for the CDR3 is TGTGCCAGCAGCTTCCTCCTAGCGGGAGGGACCGCCGGGGAGCTGTTTTTT. This sequence encodes CASSFLLAGGTAGELFF. Drawing the rest from reference TRBV7-3 and TRBJ2-2, the complete variable domain is GAGVSQTPSNKVTEKGKYVELRCDPISGHTALYWYRQSLGQGPEFLIYFQGTGAADDSGLPNDRFFAVRPEGSVSTLKIQRTERGDSAVYLCASSFLLAGGTAGELFFGEGSRLTVL.

This clone was counted a few times. V gene TRBV2 combines with J gene TRBJ1-5, with D possibly being TRBD1 (6 bases). V shed 2 bases and J shed 4 bases, with 9 bases lying between them. Germline-derived CDR1 and CDR2 are SNHLY and FYNNEI. The CDR3 contains 14 residues. The chain's CDR3 is CASSEMGANQPQHF. DNA for the CDR3: TGTGCCAGCAGTGAAATGGGGGCAAATCAGCCCCAGCATTTT. Full variable domain (outside the CDR3, taken from reference TRBV2 and TRBJ1-5): EPEVTQTPSHQVTQMGQEVILRCVPISNHLYFYWYRQILGQKVEFLVSFYNNEISEKSEIFDDQFSVERPDGSNFTLKIRSTKLEDSAMYFCASSEMGANQPQHFGDGTRLSIL.

This chain links TRBV18 with TRBJ1-4, with a possible D match to TRBD1 (5 bases). Trimming pared 0 bases from V and 3 bases from J, leaving 8 bases between. Germline CDR1 KGHSH, CDR2 LQKENI. This CDR3 is built from 15 residues. The CDR3 protein is CASSPPFRANEKLFF. CDR3 DNA sequence: TGTGCCAGCTCACCACCCTTCAGGGCTAATGAAAAACTGTTTTTT.

The rearrangement joins TRBV6-6 to TRBJ2-3; 12 bases match TRBD2. The junction had 3 bases not matched to a gene; V was cut back by 5 bases and J by 3 bases. This CDR3 spans 15 amino acids. Germline assignment: CDR1 MNHNY and CDR2 SVGAGI (reference sequence). The CDR3 bases are TGTGCCAGCAGTCGACTAGCGGGGGTAACAGATACGCAGTATTTT. Protein sequence: CASSRLAGVTDTQYF.

This CDR3 is CASSTSGKNYNEQFF. CDR3 nucleotide sequence: TGTGCCAGCAGTACCAGCGGTAAAAATTACAATGAGCAGTTCTTC. The rearrangement uses TRBV5-4 and TRBJ2-1; tentative D call: TRBD2 (5 bases). Per germline, CDR1 SGHNT and CDR2 YYREEE (reference sequence). The CDR3 covers 15 residues. V was pared by 5 bases and J by 4 bases, with 16 bases between.

The chain combines TRBV7-3 with TRBJ2-2; the D gene is possibly TRBD1 (6 bases). Trimming removed 5 bases from V and 2 bases from J, with 18 bases in between. The CDR3 runs 17 residues. Germline V CDR1 and CDR2: SGHTA, FQGTGA. The CDR3 coding sequence is TGTGCCAGCAGCCTCTCCCTGGGACAAGAAAACACCGGGGAGCTGTTTTTT. Amino acid sequence: CASSLSLGQENTGELFF.

Regarding this clone: Other DNA sequences of this sample code for an identical CDR3. J is TRBJ2-3 and V is TRBV29-1; 11 bases are shared with TRBD2. V was clipped by 4 bases and J by 1 base; unmatched bases: 1. CDR3 length: 14 residues. In germline, CDR1 is SQVTM, CDR2 ANQGSEA. CDR3 nucleotides: TGCAGCGTTGGGGGACTAGCGGGCACAGATACGCAGTATTTT. Its protein product is CSVGGLAGTDTQYF.

The chain couples TRBV9 to TRBJ2-7; TRBD1 or TRBD2 may be the D gene (5 bases each). There are 15 residues in the CDR3. Looked up from germline, CDR1 is SGDLS and CDR2 is YYNGEE. V was shortened by 0 bases and J by 0 bases, with 10 bases between the two germline ends. The CDR3 is CASSVGSGPSYEQYF. CDR3 sequence (DNA): TGTGCCAGCAGCGTAGGATCGGGGCCCTCCTACGAGCAGTACTTC.

This clone was recorded only once. This chain connects TRBV28 to TRBJ2-1; a possible D gene is TRBD2 (5 bases). The CDR3 is 17 residues long. Germline loops: CDR1 MDHEN, CDR2 SYDVKM. Trimming took 6 bases from V and 1 from J, leaving 19 bases between them. This CDR3 is CASSDPLGGSSYNEQFF. The DNA of the CDR3 is TGTGCCAGCAGCGATCCCTTGGGTGGGAGTTCCTACAATGAGCAGTTCTTC.

The chain is built from TRBV7-8 and TRBJ1-4; D not certain. V was pared by 1 base and J by 4 bases, with 10 bases between. Germline values: CDR1 SGHVS, CDR2 FQNEAQ. The CDR3 sequence is 15 residues long. CDR3 nucleotide sequence: TGTGCCAGCAGCTTAGAGGCAGTACTTAATGAAAAACTGTTTTTT. Translated: CASSLEAVLNEKLFF.

V usage is TRBV5-6 and J usage is TRBJ1-2; TRBD1 might be the D (6 bases). Trimming stripped 2 bases from V and 0 bases from J, with 14 bases between. The length of the CDR3 is 16 residues. In germline, CDR1 is SGHDT, CDR2 YYEEEE. In DNA form, the CDR3 reads TGTGCCAGCAGCTTACTGGACAGAGCCCCTAACTATGGCTACACCTTC. Encoded protein: CASSLLDRAPNYGYTF.

The rearrangement uses TRBV28 and TRBJ2-1; TRBD1 matches at 7 bases. This CDR3 contains 16 residues. The V segment lost 5 bases and the J segment 4 bases; nucleotides outside the gene matches: 11. Germline values: CDR1 MDHEN, CDR2 SYDVKM. CDR3 coding DNA: TGTGCCAGCAGTGGGGGACAGCCCCAAAGGTACAATGAGCAGTTCTTC. This encodes CASSGGQPQRYNEQFF.

As regards this clone: An end of the junction differs from the germline gene, which may be a read error. In DNA, the CDR3 is TGCGCCAGCACCTTGGAGAACACTGAAGCTTTCTTT. Its translation: CASTLENTEAFF. V is TRBV5-1 and J is TRBJ1-1; the D is unclear. Germline CDR1 is SGHRS and CDR2 is YFSETQ. CDR3 size: 12 residues.

V is TRBV10-1 and J is TRBJ2-7; 9 positions match TRBD1. J lost 4 bases, V lost 4 bases, and 2 bases had no gene match. The germline gives CDR1 WNHNN, CDR2 SYGVQD (reference sequence). The CDR3 is 13 residues long. CDR3 bases: TGCGCCAGCAGTGCGGACAGGGGTTACGAGCAGTACTTC. Translation: CASSADRGYEQYF.

The chain carries TRBV14 and TRBJ1-5, with D possibly matching TRBD1 (5 bases). The CDR3 is 16 amino acids. Germline values: CDR1 SGHDN, CDR2 FVKESK. The V gene lost 1 base and the J gene lost 5 bases, with 15 bases spanning the gap. For the CDR3, the DNA is TGTGCCAGCAGCCAAGGGGGCACAGCAAATTATCAGCCCCAGCATTTT. Translated: CASSQGGTANYQPQHF. The full variable domain, with the rest looked up from reference TRBV14 and TRBJ1-5, is EAGVTQFPSHSVIEKGQTVTLRCDPISGHDNLYWYRRVMGKEIKFLLHFVKESKQDESGMPNNRFLAERTGGTYSTLKVQPAELEDSGVYFCASSQGGTANYQPQHFGDGTRLSIL.

This clone appeared a single time. The chain couples TRBV28 to TRBJ2-7; D is unclear. The CDR3 extends over 16 amino acids. V dropped 5 bases and J dropped 2 bases, with 19 bases sitting between them. Germline V gives CDR1 MDHEN, CDR2 SYDVKM. The CDR3 sequence: CASSPRTNNPTYEQYF. For the CDR3, the DNA is TGTGCCAGCAGTCCCCGGACCAACAACCCCACCTACGAGCAGTACTTC.

The chain couples TRBV5-6 to TRBJ2-3; TRBD1 matches at 7 bases. Germline values: CDR1 SGHDT, CDR2 YYEEEE. This CDR3 region has 16 residues. V trimming: 1 base; J trimming: 4 bases; junction bases outside the gene matches: 9. DNA of the CDR3: TGTGCCAGCAGCTTGCAAGGGGGCCCGTTGGCAGATACGCAGTATTTT. Translating gives CASSLQGGPLADTQYF.

This chain uses TRBV4-2 with TRBJ2-2; 7 positions agree with TRBD1. V trimming: 5 bases; J trimming: 7 bases; junction bases outside the gene matches: 1. Per the germline V gene, CDR1 is LGHNA and CDR2 is YNFKEQ. This CDR3 has 12 residues. CDR3 in amino acids: CASSNRGGELFF. In DNA form, the CDR3 reads TGTGCCAGCAGCAACAGGGGCGGGGAGCTGTTTTTT.

This clone has only a few counts. V and J are TRBV6-1 and TRBJ1-2; 10 bases fit TRBD1. Germline V gene sequence: CDR1 MNHNS, CDR2 SASEGT. The CDR3 is 16 amino acids. The V gene end was trimmed by 3 bases and the J gene end by 0 bases; junction bases not matched to a gene: 4. The CDR3 protein is CASSERTGGANYGYTF. In DNA form, the CDR3 reads TGTGCCAGCAGTGAGAGGACAGGGGGAGCTAACTATGGCTACACCTTC.